A single sample gave rise to the 18 T cell receptor beta chains below, sequenced in a study of beta chain features in type 1 diabetes. The sequenced template was cDNA made from the entire isolated RNA. Libraries were prepared by immunoSEQ multiplex PCR; TCRdb keeps only in-frame clonotypes and omits some of them. The sample consists of 600,000 to 700,000 clones, roughly 12% of them appearing once. Their target antigens are unknown. Study outcomes and limitations: A moderate, significant TCRB CDR3 shortening appeared in type 1 diabetes across four CD4+ subsets.

The sample was naive CD4+ T cells from blood. The receptors here all came from a man aged 25-45 years with type 1 diabetes.

V and J are TRBV6-5 and TRBJ2-7; no clear D. Germline lookup yields CDR1 MNHEY and CDR2 SVGAGI. This CDR3 comprises 13 residues. Trimming stripped 0 bases from V and 4 bases from J, with 7 bases between. CDR3 nucleotides: TGTGCCAGCAGTTACTCGACATGGTACGAGCAGTACTTC. Translating it yields CASSYSTWYEQYF.

This clone was observed a handful of times. The chain uses TRBV6-5 and TRBJ1-5; D perhaps matches TRBD1 (6 bases). The germline V and J ends were trimmed by 4 bases and 7 bases, with 14 bases remaining between them. The CDR3 spans 14 residues. The germline gives CDR1 MNHEY, CDR2 SVGAGI. The CDR3: CASSSDRGNQPQHF. As DNA, the CDR3 is TGTGCCAGCAGTTCGGACAGAGGGAACCAGCCCCAGCATTTT.

This clone was seen a handful of times. The CDR3 DNA reads TGTGCCAGCAGCTTATTTGGAGTGAACACTGAAGCTTTCTTT. Translating it yields CASSLFGVNTEAFF. This chain connects TRBV7-9 to TRBJ1-1; D is uncertain. V lost 2 bases, J lost 0 bases, and 7 bases lay in between. The CDR3 has 14 amino acids. The V gene's germline CDR1 is SEHNR and CDR2 FQNEAQ (reference sequence).

The genes are TRBV7-2 and TRBJ1-3, with 7 positions matching TRBD1. J was trimmed by 4 bases and V by 5 bases; bases with no gene match: 8. This CDR3 comprises 15 residues. Germline CDR1 is SGHTA and CDR2 is FQGNSA. CDR3 region: CASSGGTVAGNTIYF. The CDR3 DNA is TGTGCCAGCAGCGGCGGGACAGTCGCCGGAAACACCATATATTTT.

V and J are TRBV7-9 and TRBJ1-2; TRBD1 might be the D (5 bases). This CDR3 comprises 15 residues. Trimming left V 2 bases short and J 1 base short, with 11 bases between. Germline CDR1 SEHNR, CDR2 FQNEAQ (reference sequence). The CDR3 DNA sequence: TGTGCCAGCAGCTTAATTCAGGGATTTAACTATGGCTACACCTTC. Its protein is CASSLIQGFNYGYTF.

The chain has TRBV4-2 and TRBJ2-7; 7 bases align to TRBD1. Germline CDR1 is LGHNA and CDR2 is YNFKEQ. There are 15 residues in the CDR3. V was clipped by 0 bases and J by 0 bases; unmatched bases: 2. CDR3 bases: TGTGCCAGCAGCCAAGAACACAGGGGCTCCTACGAGCAGTACTTC. It translates to CASSQEHRGSYEQYF.

The V gene is TRBV11-2, the J gene TRBJ2-3; TRBD2 matches at 7 bases. V lost 4 bases to trimming and J lost 6 bases; unmatched junction nucleotides: 13. Germline V gene sequence: CDR1 SGHAT, CDR2 FQNNGV. This CDR3 spans 16 amino acids. CDR3 region: CASSSLSGRDWDTQYF. DNA for the CDR3: TGTGCCAGCAGCTCCTTAAGTGGGAGGGATTGGGATACGCAGTATTTT.

In this sample, this clone turned up a few times. The rearrangement links TRBV28 to TRBJ2-5, with D possibly called TRBD1 or TRBD2 (5 bases each). CDR3 length equals 17 residues. CDR1 and CDR2 from the germline V gene are MDHEN and SYDVKM. V lost 3 bases, J lost 4 bases, and 21 bases lay in between. The CDR3 loop is CASSLLTGRKGTETQYF. Written as DNA, the CDR3 is TGTGCCAGCAGTTTGCTAACGGGACGGAAGGGGACAGAGACCCAGTACTTC.

V is TRBV28 and J is TRBJ2-3, with TRBD2 identical over 10 bases. CDR1 is MDHEN, CDR2 SYDVKM, per germline. The CDR3 runs 16 residues. V lost 5 bases, J lost 4 bases, and 9 bases stayed unmatched. The CDR3 protein is CASSAPGLASADTQYF. For the CDR3, the DNA is TGTGCCAGCAGTGCACCGGGACTAGCGTCGGCAGATACGCAGTATTTT.

This clone was detected only a few times. The V gene is TRBV4-2, the J gene TRBJ2-3; 10 nucleotides line up with TRBD1. This CDR3 spans 17 amino acids. Per germline, CDR1 LGHNA and CDR2 YNFKEQ. The V segment lost 4 bases and the J segment 6 bases; nucleotides outside the gene matches: 13. In DNA form, the CDR3 reads TGTGCCAGCAGCCCCCCTGGGGACAGGGGTTACGATGATACGCAGTATTTT. It encodes CASSPPGDRGYDDTQYF.

J is TRBJ1-3 and V is TRBV7-2, with TRBD1 matching 7 bases. V was pared by 3 bases and J by 5 bases, with 7 bases of the junction left unmatched. This CDR3 is built from 15 residues. Germline V gives CDR1 SGHTA, CDR2 FQGNSA. DNA for the CDR3: TGTGCCAGCAGCTTCGACAGGGATGTAAGAAACACCATATATTTT. This sequence encodes CASSFDRDVRNTIYF.

This sequence joins TRBV27 and TRBJ2-7; D assignment may be TRBD1 or TRBD2 (5 bases each). The CDR3 sequence is 14 residues long. The V and J ends lost 8 bases and 7 bases respectively, with 21 bases between them. Per germline, CDR1 MNHEY and CDR2 SMNVEV (reference sequence). The CDR3 DNA is TGTGCCAGCTCCCCCTCAGGGAGCAGGAGGGAGCAGTACTTC. Protein: CASSPSGSRREQYF.

The V gene is TRBV7-2, the J gene TRBJ2-5, with 8 bases matching TRBD2. The germline V gene encodes CDR1 SGHTA and CDR2 FQGNSA. V trimming: 2 bases; J trimming: 5 bases; junction bases outside the gene matches: 7. The CDR3 runs 15 residues. The CDR3 is CASSLIAGGRETQYF. CDR3 nucleotide sequence: TGTGCCAGCAGCTTAATTGCGGGGGGCCGGGAGACCCAGTACTTC.

The CDR3 loop reads CASSFNPGGEGTDTQYF. DNA of the CDR3: TGTGCCAGCAGCTTTAACCCGGGGGGCGAGGGCACAGATACGCAGTATTTT. The chain has TRBV7-9 and TRBJ2-3; D is possibly TRBD2 (7 bases). This CDR3 has 17 residues. V was clipped by 3 bases and J by 1 base, with 17 bases between them. The germline CDR1 and CDR2 sequences are SEHNR and FQNEAQ (reference sequence).

This clone has a handful of counts. The chain has TRBV28 and TRBJ2-6; D perhaps matches TRBD1 (5 bases). Trimming took 2 bases from V and 0 from J, leaving 8 bases between them. Germline V gives CDR1 MDHEN, CDR2 SYDVKM. The CDR3 is 16 amino acids. CDR3 region: CASSLAGHSGANVLTF. The CDR3 nucleotides read TGTGCCAGCAGTTTAGCAGGGCACTCTGGGGCCAACGTCCTGACTTTC.

The chain couples TRBV27 to TRBJ2-5; a weak D match, TRBD1 (5 bases). The CDR3 is 15 amino acids. CDR1 is MNHEY, CDR2 SMNVEV, per germline (reference sequence). Trimming took off 0 bases at V and 5 bases at J, with 13 bases between the two ends. As DNA, the CDR3 is TGTGCCAGCAGTTTATCCGCAGGACATGGGGAGACCCAGTACTTC. This gives the protein CASSLSAGHGETQYF.

This clone occurred once. This chain links TRBV5-1 with TRBJ2-2; D might be TRBD2 (6 bases). This CDR3 region has 19 residues. Trimming removed 0 bases at V and 0 bases at J, with 18 bases between. Germline CDR1 is SGHRS and CDR2 is YFSETQ. CDR3 in amino acids: CASSLAGPGSPSNTGELFF. Here the CDR3 DNA reads TGCGCCAGCAGCTTGGCCGGACCCGGGAGCCCCTCGAACACCGGGGAGCTGTTTTTT.

This clone was counted only a few times. The rearrangement links TRBV7-9 to TRBJ1-4; no clear D gene. The CDR3 contains 14 residues. The germline V and J ends were trimmed by 1 base and 7 bases, with 10 bases remaining between them. Germline assignment: CDR1 SEHNR and CDR2 FQNEAQ (reference sequence). The CDR3 region is CASSLVGNAEKLFF. The CDR3 bases are TGTGCCAGCAGCTTAGTAGGGAACGCTGAAAAACTGTTTTTT.